This TCR beta chain was sequenced for a study of shared clonotypes between healthy human individuals (dated by TCRdb to 2020 to 2022). For the wider study: The cohort comprised a couple of women and three men aged 18 to 49 years. For each donor, CD4 naive and CD4 memory were each run on three plates, CD8 naive on two plates, and CD8 memory on one plate. Blood TCR repertoires of a handful of healthy adults were deeply sequenced to estimate repertoire size and the extent of clonotype sharing between individuals. To increase sequencing depth and limit assay-specific biases, different laboratories used diverse techniques to prepare libraries and sequence TCR repertoires. Between about 0.94 and 8.9 billion PBMCs per donor were obtained by leukapheresis. The investigation overall reported the following: Incomplete sequencing was indicated by rarefaction of sorted-subset datasets, despite the large sequencing depth. Across a handful of donors, roughly 5.1% of naive CD4, 3.5% of naive CD8, 2% to 2.5% of memory CD4, and 0.4% of memory CD8 clonotypes were shared. Pairwise subsampling led to the expectation that sequencing depth would affect the degree of clonotype sharing among donors. Sampling was restricted to blood, and TCR repertoires in tissues likely differ from the TCR repertoires found in blood. Naive subsets generally had larger estimated clonotype richness than memory subsets. Because the study included a small number of donors, the genetic and exposure-history diversity represented was limited. Compared with non-shared clonotypes, the clonotypes found in all four sorted-subset donors had higher generation probabilities.

TCR CDR3 regions were amplified from genomic DNA by multiplex PCR using the deep immunoSEQ assay. Extracted genomic DNA from each cell subset was distributed evenly across all wells of several immunoSEQ 96-well plates, and each plate was treated as a replicate. For sorted subsets, 150 to 200 ng genomic DNA, equal to 30,000 to 35,000 T cell genomes, was loaded into each replicate PCR. Purified libraries were quantified with a Qubit 3.0 fluorometer, sized on a Bioanalyzer 2100, and re-quantified with the KAPA Library Quantification kit. A separate single-read 150-cycle Illumina NextSeq 550 flow cell was used to sequence each immunoSEQ 96-well plate. In the authors' own workflow: Because the immunoSEQ output included only junctional sequences and no quality scores, the filtering could not be the same as the filtering used for full-length reads. To assign V/J genes and CDR3, sequences were annotated using PyIR, a Python wrapper for IgBLAST v1.9, with IMGT germline references. Reads were removed for weak V/J assignments (E-value above 1e-6), missing CDR3, stop codons, out-of-frame junctions, or ambiguous translated residues. V3J clonotypes were defined as sequences sharing an identical inferred V gene, J gene, and CDR3 amino acid sequence. Percentage overlap between repertoires was computed as shared unique clonotypes divided by the size of the smaller repertoire. Richness of each repertoire was evaluated using RTK rarefaction, the Chao1 estimator, and Recon v2.1 estimates of unobserved clonotypes. Generation probabilities were computed with OLGA for all TCRbeta clonotypes obtained by the gDNA method from a few donors. Sourced from immuneACCESS, this table was stored by TCRdb with only in-frame sequences that have V and J called. A share of the clones is absent; for the studies checked, an unresolved V gene accounts for under half, and the remainder has no known explanation. The DNA gave D and trimming, while V, J and clone size come from that table. This sample is represented by hundreds of thousands of clones; 90% to 95% of them were singletons. The ten largest clones capture over 0.1% of the sample.

CD8 naive samples were obtained by positive selection for CCR7 among CD45RO-negative cells, yielding a CD45RA+CCR7+ population from which TemRA cells were excluded. Donors were healthy HIV-negative adults with no recently reported acute infections or vaccinations. Every donor was a Caucasian adult residing in Nashville, Tennessee, USA. Blood was collected by leukapheresis, and PBMCs were isolated by Ficoll-Histopaque density gradient centrifugation and then cryopreserved in liquid nitrogen vapor phase. Purity and quantity of every magnetically sorted T cell population were checked by analytical flow cytometry. Genomic DNA was isolated from every sorted fraction and measured by UV absorbance on a Nanodrop 2000c. Concerning this clone itself: Its antigen is currently not known. Base-call qualities are not available, and no considerably larger clone is one nucleotide away.

V sheds 1 base and J sheds 3 bases, leaving 12 bases between their ends. CDR1 SGHVS and CDR2 FQNEAQ are derived from the germline V gene. The CDR3 contains 15 residues, cysteine and phenylalanine counted. The only DNA kept is the CDR3, 45 bases in frame from the first base. Sequencing was carried out using naive CD8+ T cells sorted from blood. The intended sense of this specimen's cell subset or site label: CD45RA+CCR7+. This chain is built from TRBV7-8 and TRBJ2-5, with a weak D call of TRBD1 (5 bases match). The receptor's source is a woman in her twenties or thirties in good health. The sequence in DNA is TGTGCCAGCAGCTTAGGTATTAGCAGGGAAGAGACCCAGTACTTC. This codes for CASSLGISREETQYF.